These 8 T cell receptor beta chains came from one sample sequenced in a study of shared clonotypes between healthy human individuals. Method: immunoSEQ multiplex PCR; TCRdb's copy keeps in-frame clones and lacks some. The table has around 2.5 million clones, more than 85% seen once. The sequenced material came from naive CD4+ T cells from PBMCs. Subset reported: CD45RA+ positively selected. The receptors here all came from a young man in good health. Some clones in this sample may be carry-over from other donors' samples.

The chain combines TRBV7-3 with TRBJ2-5, with TRBD2 identical over 10 bases. Germline CDR1 SGHTA, CDR2 FQGTGA. The CDR3 covers 19 residues. The ends lost 1 base at V and 0 bases at J; junction bases unmatched: 11. The CDR3 sequence is CASSLIGQVGLANQETQYF. Written as DNA, the CDR3 is TGTGCCAGCAGCTTAATCGGGCAGGTGGGACTAGCGAACCAAGAGACCCAGTACTTC.

This chain uses TRBV29-1 with TRBJ2-5; D possibly matches TRBD1 or TRBD2 (6 bases each). Germline V gene lookup returns CDR1 SQVTM and CDR2 ANQGSEA. The ends were cut back, 5 bases at V and 5 bases at J, with 21 bases in the middle. The CDR3 runs to 15 residues. For the CDR3, the DNA is TGCAGCGTTTCGAATTTCGGGGGCGCCGGGGAGACCCAGTACTTC. It codes for CSVSNFGGAGETQYF. Using reference TRBV29-1 and TRBJ2-5 for the parts outside the CDR3, the full variable domain is SAVISQKPSRDICQRGTSLTIQCQVDSQVTMMFWYRQQPGQSLTLIATANQGSEATYESGFVIDKFPISRPNLTFSTLTVSNMSPEDSSIYLCSVSNFGGAGETQYFGPGTRLLVL.

In regard to this clone: This same CDR3 is encoded by further DNA sequences in the sample. V and J are TRBV28 and TRBJ2-3; D is undetermined. V was clipped by 5 bases and J by 6 bases, with 3 bases between them. The length of the CDR3 is 10 residues. The germline gives CDR1 MDHEN, CDR2 SYDVKM. The CDR3 here is CASSRDTQYF. For the CDR3, the DNA is TGTGCCAGCAGTCGGGATACGCAGTATTTT.

V is TRBV25-1 and J is TRBJ1-3; TRBD1 is a possible D gene (5 bases). This CDR3 has 16 amino acids. Germline V gene data show CDR1 as MGHDK and CDR2 as SYGVNS. V lost 2 bases, J lost 7 bases, and 18 bases lay in between. The CDR3 protein is CASSEGHGTFSNTIYF. The CDR3 region has the DNA TGTGCCAGCAGTGAAGGTCACGGGACCTTCAGCAACACCATATATTTT.

Regarding this clone: The junction shows a germline mismatch at one end, possibly a read error. The V gene is TRBV6-1, the J gene TRBJ1-1; TRBD1 is a possible D gene (5 bases). The CDR3 is 11 amino acids. CDR1 and CDR2 (germline): MNHNS, SASEGT. The CDR3 sequence is CASSVSGGNVF. The CDR3 DNA follows: TGTGCCAGCAGTGTTTCGGGGGGGAACGTCTTT.

This clone was seen once. This chain connects TRBV28 to TRBJ1-1; D is perhaps TRBD1 (6 bases). The V and J ends lost 6 bases and 1 base respectively, with 15 bases between them. Germline V gene sequence: CDR1 MDHEN, CDR2 SYDVKM. This CDR3 has 15 residues. The CDR3: CASSSLQGPNTEAFF. In DNA, the CDR3 is TGTGCCAGCAGCTCGCTACAGGGTCCGAACACTGAAGCTTTCTTT.

Remarks on this clone: A clone one base away is much larger, so this may be a read error. Other nucleotide sequences in the sample specify the same CDR3. This chain uses TRBV7-3 with TRBJ2-2; D uncertain. CDR3 size: 12 residues. The germline CDR1 and CDR2 sequences are SGHTA and FQGTGA. Trimming removed 1 base at V and 3 bases at J, with 0 bases between. The CDR3 DNA reads TGTGCCAGCAGCTTAAACACCGGGGAGCTGTTTTTT. Protein product: CASSLNTGELFF.

The CDR3 protein is CASSLSGLASGAQYF. In nucleotides, the CDR3 is TGCGCCAGCAGCTTGTCGGGACTAGCGTCGGGTGCGCAGTATTTT. The V call is TRBV5-1, the J call TRBJ2-3; 10 bases agree with TRBD2. The germline CDR1 and CDR2 sequences are SGHRS and YFSETQ. Unmatched junction bases numbered 9, after V lost 1 base and J lost 10 bases. The CDR3 length is 15 residues.